This is a list of T cell receptor beta chains from one sample in a study of shared clonotypes between healthy human individuals. Sequenced by immunoSEQ multiplex PCR; TCRdb stores in-frame clones only, minus some. This sample has under 2,500,000 clones; 90% to 97% occur once, and the top ten carry roughly 0.13%. Sequencing input: naive CD4+ T cells sorted from blood. The receptor source for this set is a man between 18 and 35 years old in good health. The CDR3 runs from the conserved cysteine through the conserved F or W. Each record gives: CDR3 DNA, CDR3 protein, D gene, J gene, V gene, clone size. D genes are given only for firm matches. Clone size is shown for a subset of rows, as once, few, many or a class of expanded clone.

cdr3_nt: TGTGCCAGCAGGGGGGGACTAGCGGGTTCCTACAATGAGCAGTTCTTC
cdr3_aa: CASRGGLAGSYNEQFF
d_call: TRBD2
j_call: TRBJ2-1
v_call: TRBV5-4
clone_size: NA

cdr3_nt: TGCAGCGTTGAGCGGGCCTCCTACGAGCAGTACTTC
cdr3_aa: CSVERASYEQYF
d_call: NA
j_call: TRBJ2-7
v_call: TRBV29-1
clone_size: NA

cdr3_nt: TGCGCCAGCACCGGAGAGACTAGCGGGGGCGGTACCGGGGAGCTGTTTTTT
cdr3_aa: CASTGETSGGGTGELFF
d_call: TRBD2
j_call: TRBJ2-2
v_call: TRBV10-1
clone_size: NA

cdr3_nt: TGTGCCAGTAGTCCCCTCGGCCAGGGGGCAAATCAGCCCCAGCATTTT
cdr3_aa: CASSPLGQGANQPQHF
d_call: TRBD1
j_call: TRBJ1-5
v_call: TRBV19
clone_size: NA

cdr3_nt: TGTGCCAGCAGCGTAGGAAGAATGGGACAGGGAATCACTGAAGCTTTCTTT
cdr3_aa: CASSVGRMGQGITEAFF
d_call: TRBD1
j_call: TRBJ1-1
v_call: TRBV9
clone_size: NA

cdr3_nt: TGTGCCTTGAACCCTAGGGAGACTAGCGGGGGGGCAGGCAATGAGCAGTTCTTC
cdr3_aa: CALNPRETSGGAGNEQFF
d_call: TRBD2
j_call: TRBJ2-1
v_call: TRBV2
clone_size: NA

cdr3_nt: TGCGCCAGCACCATTCAGGGGACAAACCAAGAGACCCAGTACTTC
cdr3_aa: CASTIQGTNQETQYF
d_call: NA
j_call: TRBJ2-5
v_call: TRBV5-1
clone_size: NA

cdr3_nt: TGTGCCTGGAGTGTACAGGAACGGCGTCCGCAGTATTTT
cdr3_aa: CAWSVQERRPQYF
d_call: NA
j_call: TRBJ2-3
v_call: TRBV30
clone_size: NA

cdr3_nt: TGCGCCAGCAGCCTGGGGGGCGGAGAGACCCAGTACTTC
cdr3_aa: CASSLGGGETQYF
d_call: NA
j_call: TRBJ2-5
v_call: TRBV5-1
clone_size: NA

cdr3_nt: TGTGCCAGCTCACCAAACGGACAGGCCTACGAGCAGTACTTC
cdr3_aa: CASSPNGQAYEQYF
d_call: TRBD1
j_call: TRBJ2-7
v_call: TRBV18
clone_size: NA

cdr3_nt: TGTGCCAGCAGCTTAGTATCCCAGCAGGGTGTTAGCGGGTCAAAGACCCAGTACTTC
cdr3_aa: CASSLVSQQGVSGSKTQYF
d_call: TRBD2
j_call: TRBJ2-5
v_call: TRBV7-2
clone_size: NA

cdr3_nt: TGTGCCTGGAGCCCAGGGACAGGGTTCCACGAGCAGTACTTC
cdr3_aa: CAWSPGTGFHEQYF
d_call: TRBD1
j_call: TRBJ2-7
v_call: TRBV30
clone_size: NA

cdr3_nt: TGTGCCAGCAGTTTAAGTAGCAGATATCAGCCCCAGCATTTT
cdr3_aa: CASSLSSRYQPQHF
d_call: NA
j_call: TRBJ1-5
v_call: TRBV28
clone_size: NA

cdr3_nt: TGTGCCAGCAGTGAATGGGGGACAGGAAACACCGGGGAGCTGTTTTTT
cdr3_aa: CASSEWGTGNTGELFF
d_call: TRBD1
j_call: TRBJ2-2
v_call: TRBV25-1
clone_size: NA

cdr3_nt: TGTGCCAGCAGTGCGGGACAGGGAGGCGAAAAACTGTTTTTT
cdr3_aa: CASSAGQGGEKLFF
d_call: TRBD1
j_call: TRBJ1-4
v_call: TRBV2
clone_size: NA

cdr3_nt: TGTGCCAGCAGCTTAGCGGGGGGAAGGGAGACCCAGTACTTC
cdr3_aa: CASSLAGGRETQYF
d_call: TRBD2
j_call: TRBJ2-5
v_call: TRBV11-2
clone_size: NA

cdr3_nt: TGTGCCTGCACGCGAGACTCGCGGCAGGTCGGGCAGTACTTC
cdr3_aa: CACTRDSRQVGQYF
d_call: NA
j_call: TRBJ2-7
v_call: TRBV30
clone_size: NA

cdr3_nt: TGTGCCAGCAGTGACCTAGCGGGGCCCACAGATACGCAGTATTTT
cdr3_aa: CASSDLAGPTDTQYF
d_call: TRBD2
j_call: TRBJ2-3
v_call: TRBV6-1
clone_size: NA

cdr3_nt: TGTGCCAGCAGTGGGGACAGGGGGGTCGAGCAGTACTTC
cdr3_aa: CASSGDRGVEQYF
d_call: TRBD1
j_call: TRBJ2-7
v_call: TRBV6-5
clone_size: NA

cdr3_nt: TGTGCCAGCTCACGCGGGGAGGGTCAGCCCCAGCATTTT
cdr3_aa: CASSRGEGQPQHF
d_call: NA
j_call: TRBJ1-5
v_call: TRBV18
clone_size: NA

cdr3_nt: TGTGCCAGCAGCGTAGGGGGTGGGAATTCACCCCTCCACTTT
cdr3_aa: CASSVGGGNSPLHF
d_call: NA
j_call: TRBJ1-6
v_call: TRBV9
clone_size: NA

cdr3_nt: TGCGCCAGCAGTGGAACGGCGGGGGGCCAAGAGACCCAGTACTTC
cdr3_aa: CASSGTAGGQETQYF
d_call: TRBD2
j_call: TRBJ2-5
v_call: TRBV10-1
clone_size: NA

cdr3_nt: TGTGCCAGCAGCCCCCTTCTGAACACCGGGGAGCTGTTTTTT
cdr3_aa: CASSPLLNTGELFF
d_call: NA
j_call: TRBJ2-2
v_call: TRBV9
clone_size: NA

cdr3_nt: TGTGCCAGCAGCTTAGATCGGGGGACTGTCCGCTACGAGCAGTACTTC
cdr3_aa: CASSLDRGTVRYEQYF
d_call: NA
j_call: TRBJ2-7
v_call: TRBV11-3
clone_size: NA

cdr3_nt: TGTGCCAGCTCACGTGGGACGGCCTTAGAGGCTTTCTTT
cdr3_aa: CASSRGTALEAFF
d_call: NA
j_call: TRBJ1-1
v_call: TRBV18
clone_size: NA

cdr3_nt: TGTGCCATCAGTGAGTCAGACTCAAGCACAGATACGCAGTATTTT
cdr3_aa: CAISESDSSTDTQYF
d_call: NA
j_call: TRBJ2-3
v_call: TRBV10-3
clone_size: NA

cdr3_nt: TGTGCCTGGACGCCGGGACAGGGGTCGACCCAGTACTTC
cdr3_aa: CAWTPGQGSTQYF
d_call: TRBD1
j_call: TRBJ2-5
v_call: TRBV30
clone_size: NA

cdr3_nt: TGCAGTGCGCCGGACAGTTGGGAGGACTTC
cdr3_aa: CSAPDSWEDF
d_call: NA
j_call: TRBJ2-7
v_call: TRBV20-1
clone_size: NA

cdr3_nt: TGTGCCAGCACCCCGCTCCCGGGAGGGACGGGGGAGCAGTACTTC
cdr3_aa: CASTPLPGGTGEQYF
d_call: TRBD2
j_call: TRBJ2-7
v_call: TRBV6-1
clone_size: NA

cdr3_nt: TGCGCCAGCAGCTTAAACAGGGGGCCCTACGAGCAGTACTTC
cdr3_aa: CASSLNRGPYEQYF
d_call: TRBD1
j_call: TRBJ2-7
v_call: TRBV5-1
clone_size: NA

cdr3_nt: TGTGCCATCAAGGGGGCTGGGATCACCGGGGAGCTGTTTTTT
cdr3_aa: CAIKGAGITGELFF
d_call: TRBD1
j_call: TRBJ2-2
v_call: TRBV10-3
clone_size: NA

cdr3_nt: TGTGCCAGCAGTCAAGATTCGAAACCCCAGCATTTT
cdr3_aa: CASSQDSKPQHF
d_call: NA
j_call: TRBJ1-5
v_call: TRBV2
clone_size: NA

cdr3_nt: TGTGCCACCAGCAGAGATCCAACCAACTCCTACGAGCAGTACTTC
cdr3_aa: CATSRDPTNSYEQYF
d_call: NA
j_call: TRBJ2-7
v_call: TRBV15
clone_size: NA

cdr3_nt: TGTGCCAGCAGCTTAGGTGGCAGCCCACAAGAGACCCAGTACTTC
cdr3_aa: CASSLGGSPQETQYF
d_call: NA
j_call: TRBJ2-5
v_call: TRBV7-9
clone_size: NA

cdr3_nt: TGTGCCAGCAGCCTGGGACAGGTCAATTCACCCCTCCACTTT
cdr3_aa: CASSLGQVNSPLHF
d_call: TRBD1
j_call: TRBJ1-6
v_call: TRBV5-6
clone_size: NA

cdr3_nt: TGTGCCAGCAGTTTTGCGGGACAGGGGGCGATTCAGCCCCAGCATTTT
cdr3_aa: CASSFAGQGAIQPQHF
d_call: TRBD1
j_call: TRBJ1-5
v_call: TRBV27
clone_size: NA

cdr3_nt: TGTGCCAGCAGCGCCGGGTGGAATGGAAACACCATATATTTT
cdr3_aa: CASSAGWNGNTIYF
d_call: NA
j_call: TRBJ1-3
v_call: TRBV9
clone_size: NA

cdr3_nt: TGTGCCAGCAGTCTCTTATACCGGGACAGGGGCCTCAGTAGGATTCCTCAGCCCCAGCATTTT
cdr3_aa: CASSLLYRDRGLSRIPQPQHF
d_call: TRBD1
j_call: TRBJ1-5
v_call: TRBV28
clone_size: NA

cdr3_nt: TGCGCCAGCAGCCTCGTACCTCTGGGCGCAGATACGCAGTATTTT
cdr3_aa: CASSLVPLGADTQYF
d_call: NA
j_call: TRBJ2-3
v_call: TRBV5-1
clone_size: NA

cdr3_nt: TGTGCCAGCTCACTAGTAGGACCGAACACTGAAGCTTTCTTT
cdr3_aa: CASSLVGPNTEAFF
d_call: NA
j_call: TRBJ1-1
v_call: TRBV18
clone_size: NA

cdr3_nt: TGTGCCAGCAGGGGGACGACGGGGAACACTGAAGCTTTCTTT
cdr3_aa: CASRGTTGNTEAFF
d_call: NA
j_call: TRBJ1-1
v_call: TRBV6-1
clone_size: once